This TCR beta chain derives from a study of blood T cell repertoires in COVID-19. Across the study: Sample material is recorded as cDNA or gDNA derived from T cells, B-cell-depleted T cells, or PBMCs.

Germline V gives CDR1 LNHNV, CDR2 YYDKDF (reference sequence). V shed 0 bases and J 6 bases; nucleotides not matched to a gene: 8. The CDR3 contains 16 residues. In the study's own analysis: By means of reference gene primer amplification, nucleated cell counts were estimated. The repertoire was sequenced with immunoSEQ multiplex PCR; TCRdb's copy has only in-frame clones and lacks some. From that table come the V and J calls and clone size; the DNA was used to work out D and trimming. The repertoire holds around 150,000 clones, with around four fifths as singletons. Those who participated ranged in age from roughly 18 to 90 years and resided in 20 to 30 US areas. Self-reported history from a screening survey and questionnaire set each donor's cohort.

The material sequenced was PBMCs or T cells enriched from blood (not recorded which). This sequence joins TRBV15 and TRBJ2-1; 7 bases align to TRBD1. This clonotype was obtained from a woman between 40 and 50 years old who had recovered from COVID-19. The CDR3 here is CATSRDALGQINEQFF. The DNA of the CDR3 is TGTGCCACCAGCAGAGACGCTCTGGGACAGATCAATGAGCAGTTCTTC.